What follows are 20 T cell receptor beta chains derived from one specimen sequenced in a study of beta chain features in type 1 diabetes (dated by TCRdb to the late 2010s). The study at large found these results: A moderate but significant shortening of TCRB CDR3 length was observed in type 1 diabetes patients in all four CD4+ subsets.

Library preparation used the immunoSEQ multiplex PCR assay. The High Capacity cDNA Reverse Transcription Kit was used to reverse transcribe all of the isolated RNA, meaning that expressed TCRB transcripts were what got sequenced. TCRdb carries this immuneACCESS record with in-frame sequences only. Its versions omit some clonotypes, under half of them owing to an unresolved V gene in the studies checked, with the rest unexplained. Present in this sample are 130,000 or so clones, 15% to 20% of which were seen just once. The ten largest make up around 2.5% of the sample. For these TCRs, the target antigens are not known. Sequencing input: central memory CD4+ T cells from blood. These receptors were collected from a man younger than 35 with type 1 diabetes.

The chain joins TRBV7-2 to TRBJ2-3; D might be TRBD2 (6 bases). The CDR3 is made up of 15 amino acids. Deletions cut 1 base from V and 2 bases from J, with 10 bases between. Germline CDR1 reads SGHTA; CDR2 reads FQGNSA. The CDR3 spells CASSLGGVSTDTQYF. In DNA form, the CDR3 reads TGTGCCAGCAGCTTAGGCGGGGTTTCCACAGATACGCAGTATTTT.

The chain is built from TRBV7-3 and TRBJ2-3, with D hard to call. The V gene lost 3 bases and the J gene lost 6 bases, with 13 bases spanning the gap. CDR1 is SGHTA and CDR2 is FQGTGA in the germline V gene. CDR3 length: 14 amino acids. The CDR3, as DNA: TGTGCCAGCAGCTTGCCCGGCTCTAGGGATACGCAGTATTTT. Protein product: CASSLPGSRDTQYF.

The chain recombines TRBV18 with TRBJ2-1, with TRBD1 as a possible D gene (6 bases). This CDR3 region has 15 residues. CDR1 is KGHSH, CDR2 LQKENI, per germline. Trimming pared 5 bases from V and 0 bases from J, leaving 11 bases between. This chain's CDR3 is CASSGGPSSYNEQFF. As DNA, the CDR3 is TGTGCCAGCTCAGGGGGCCCAAGCTCCTACAATGAGCAGTTCTTC.

The rearrangement joins TRBV25-1 to TRBJ2-1; TRBD2 matches 11 bases. The V gene's germline CDR1 is MGHDK and CDR2 SYGVNS. This CDR3 has 16 amino acids. Unmatched junction bases numbered 8, after V lost 3 bases and J lost 7 bases. In nucleotides, the CDR3 is TGTGCCAGCAGTGATTTTCTAGCGGGAGGAGAAAATGAGCAGTTCTTC. It specifies CASSDFLAGGENEQFF.

This sequence joins TRBV5-4 and TRBJ1-1; D gene uncertain. V lost 4 bases to trimming and J lost 1 base, with 8 bases between them. CDR1 is SGHNT and CDR2 is YYREEE in the germline V gene (reference sequence). The CDR3 runs 13 residues. The CDR3: CASSLGSNTEAFF. In DNA, the CDR3 is TGTGCCAGCAGCCTCGGGTCGAACACTGAAGCTTTCTTT.

Here the CDR3 DNA reads TGTGCCAGCAGCGTAGACCCGTTAGCCAAAAACATTCAGTACTTC. Translation gives CASSVDPLAKNIQYF. V usage is TRBV9 and J usage is TRBJ2-4; D not certain. CDR3 length equals 15 residues. Germline CDR1 is SGDLS and CDR2 is YYNGEE. V was trimmed by 0 bases and J by 0 bases, leaving 7 bases between them.

This clone was counted only a few times. V gene TRBV7-8 combines with J gene TRBJ2-1; 7 bases are shared with TRBD2. In germline, CDR1 is SGHVS, CDR2 FQNEAQ. With V trimmed by 0 bases and J by 6 bases, 11 bases remained unmatched. There are 17 residues in the CDR3. CDR3 DNA sequence: TGTGCCAGCAGCTTAGCGGCTAGCGGACGGGGTGGCAATGAGCAGTTCTTC. This gives the protein CASSLAASGRGGNEQFF.

The CDR3 coding sequence is TGTGCCAGCTGCCCGCAGACAGATACGCAGTATTTT. Encoded protein: CASCPQTDTQYF. The chain uses TRBV2 and TRBJ2-3, with D uncertain. Trimming stripped 8 bases from V and 3 bases from J, with 9 bases between. The CDR3 extends over 12 amino acids. CDR1 and CDR2 (germline): SNHLY, FYNNEI.

V and J are TRBV4-2 and TRBJ2-1; D is ambiguous. The CDR3 is 14 residues long. Trimming took off 1 base at V and 8 bases at J, with 12 bases between the two ends. Per the germline V gene, CDR1 is LGHNA and CDR2 is YNFKEQ. CDR3 sequence reads: CASSQVGVAHEQFF. The CDR3 DNA sequence: TGTGCCAGCAGCCAAGTTGGTGTCGCGCATGAGCAGTTCTTC.

The chain has TRBV7-2 and TRBJ2-1; 7 bases agree with TRBD1. The CDR3 has 14 residues. The V gene's germline CDR1 is SGHTA and CDR2 FQGNSA. V gave up 3 bases and J gave up 3 bases; unmatched junction bases: 2. CDR3 protein: CASSFAGGYNEQFF. For the CDR3, the DNA is TGTGCCAGCAGCTTCGCAGGGGGCTACAATGAGCAGTTCTTC.

Here the CDR3 DNA reads TGTGCCAGTATGCTGGGGATGGCCGGGGAGCTGTTTTTT. Amino acid sequence: CASMLGMAGELFF. The rearrangement uses TRBV19 and TRBJ2-2; D is unclear. Germline V gene sequence: CDR1 LNHDA, CDR2 SQIVND (reference sequence). Trimming left V 7 bases short and J 6 bases short, with 12 bases between. This CDR3 is 13 amino acids long.

In its sample, this clone was seen a few times. V gene TRBV7-2 combines with J gene TRBJ2-2; unclear D gene. Germline assignment: CDR1 SGHTA and CDR2 FQGNSA. V was trimmed by 3 bases and J by 7 bases, leaving 3 bases between them. The CDR3 is 11 residues long. CDR3 nucleotide sequence: TGTGCCAGCAGCTTTCGCGGGGAGCTGTTTTTT. Protein sequence: CASSFRGELFF.

This chain joins TRBV15 and TRBJ2-3; the match to TRBD2 covers 9 bases. V shed 0 bases, J shed 1 base, and the junction held 2 bases outside the gene matches. The length of the CDR3 is 16 residues. The germline V gene has CDR1 LNHNV and CDR2 YYDKDF (reference sequence). Here the CDR3 reads CATSRDRTSGTDTQYF. In DNA, the CDR3 is TGTGCCACCAGCAGAGATAGGACTAGCGGCACAGATACGCAGTATTTT.

In this sample, this clone turned up many times. The chain carries TRBV16 and TRBJ2-3; no clear D gene. V lost 0 bases and J lost 4, with 2 bases in between. Looked up from germline, CDR1 is KGHSY and CDR2 is FQNENV. This CDR3 has 12 amino acids. CDR3 loop: CASSQSSDTQYF. The DNA of the CDR3 is TGTGCCAGCAGCCAATCCTCAGATACGCAGTATTTT. Combining the CDR3 with reference TRBV16 and TRBJ2-3 gives the whole variable domain GEEVAQTPKHLVRGEGQKAKLYCAPIKGHSYVFWYQQVLKNEFKFLISFQNENVFDETGMPKERFSAKCLPNSPCSLEIQATKLEDSAVYFCASSQSSDTQYFGPGTRLTVL.

At least ten counts were recorded for this clone. The chain recombines TRBV4-3 with TRBJ1-1, with D unclear. The CDR3 runs to 14 residues. From germline, CDR1 is LGHNA and CDR2 YSLEER. Between the trimmed V and J ends, which lost 5 bases and 3 bases, there was a span of 13 bases. Written as DNA, the CDR3 is TGCGCCAGCAGCGATCGTGGCCAGTACACTGAAGCTTTCTTT. It specifies CASSDRGQYTEAFF.

J is TRBJ2-7 and V is TRBV4-3; 10 bases agree with TRBD1. After removal of 2 bases from V and 3 bases from J, the junction contained 7 bases not matched to a gene. This CDR3 has 16 amino acids. Germline V CDR1 and CDR2: LGHNA, YSLEER. CDR3 sequence reads: CASSQFPGQGNYEQYF. The CDR3 DNA sequence: TGCGCCAGCAGCCAATTCCCGGGACAGGGGAACTACGAGCAGTACTTC.

The chain has TRBV10-3 and TRBJ2-7; 8 bases align to TRBD1. Germline values: CDR1 ENHRY, CDR2 SYGVKD. With 7 bases clipped from V and 0 bases from J, the junction kept 8 bases outside the gene matches. This CDR3 is 15 amino acids long. The CDR3 here is CAIMGGDRLSYEQYF. Written as DNA, the CDR3 is TGTGCCATCATGGGTGGGGACAGGCTCTCCTACGAGCAGTACTTC.

The genes are TRBV5-1 and TRBJ2-5, with 13 bases fitting TRBD2. The CDR3 extends over 16 amino acids. J lost 1 base, V lost 5 bases, and 5 bases had no gene match. Germline V gives CDR1 SGHRS, CDR2 YFSETQ. The CDR3 nucleotides are TGCGCCAGCAGATTTGGGACTAGCGGGATCCAAGAGACCCAGTACTTC. Amino acids: CASRFGTSGIQETQYF.

This clone appeared many times. The rearrangement joins TRBV6-5 to TRBJ1-1; a possible D gene is TRBD1 (5 bases). V was pared by 6 bases and J by 4 bases, with 12 bases between. The CDR3 totals 13 residues. CDR1 MNHEY and CDR2 SVGAGI come from the germline V gene. CDR3: CASSWDPLTEAFF. DNA of the CDR3: TGTGCCAGCAGCTGGGACCCGCTCACTGAAGCTTTCTTT.

V gene TRBV29-1 combines with J gene TRBJ2-7, with 8 bases identical to TRBD1. The CDR3 is 12 residues long. The V and J ends lost 7 bases and 2 bases, in that order; junction bases with no gene match: 4. Per the germline V gene, CDR1 is SQVTM and CDR2 is ANQGSEA. The DNA for the CDR3 is TGCAGCGGAAGGACAGGGACCTACGAGCAGTACTTC. Amino acid sequence: CSGRTGTYEQYF.